This is a list of T cell receptor beta chains from one sample in a study of blood T cell repertoires in COVID-19. Sequencing used immunoSEQ multiplex PCR; TCRdb keeps in-frame clones, though not all of them. Of about 97,000 clones listed, 90% are singletons. The source material was peripheral blood. These TCRs come from a man aged 60 to 69 with acute or convalescent COVID-19. The CDR3 runs from the conserved cysteine through the conserved F or W. D genes are given only for firm matches. Clone size is stated in some rows and not others, as once, few, many or a class when expanded.

TRBJ2-1 | TRBV5-8 | NA | NA | CASSLTIRGLGNEQFF | TGTGCCAGCAGCTTGACTATAAGGGGTCTGGGCAATGAGCAGTTCTTC
TRBJ1-1 | TRBV19 | NA | TRBD1 | CATADRGRTEAFF | TGTGCCACAGCAGACAGGGGGCGAACTGAAGCTTTCTTT
TRBJ1-1 | TRBV19 | NA | TRBD1 | CASSIFGTGDTEAFF | TGTGCCAGTAGTATATTTGGGACAGGGGACACTGAAGCTTTCTTT
TRBJ2-7 | TRBV2 | once | NA | CASSAYLGHEQYF | TGTGCCAGCAGTGCATACCTGGGCCACGAGCAGTACTTC
TRBJ1-1 | TRBV18 | NA | NA | CASSPLTREAFF | TGTGCCAGCTCACCACTGACACGGGAAGCTTTCTTT
TRBJ1-1 | TRBV5-1 | NA | TRBD1 | CASSEGTGGLDTEAFF | TGCGCCAGCAGCGAAGGGACAGGGGGTTTGGACACTGAAGCTTTCTTT
TRBJ1-2 | TRBV15 | few | TRBD1 | CATSTGGYGTDNYGYTF | TGTGCCACCAGCACCGGAGGATATGGGACAGATAACTATGGCTACACCTTC
TRBJ1-5 | TRBV19 | NA | NA | CASRTRGESQHF | TGTGCCAGTAGAACCAGGGGTGAGTCCCAGCATTTT
TRBJ1-4 | TRBV30 | NA | TRBD1 | CACEQGAGEKLFF | TGTGCCTGCGAACAGGGGGCGGGGGAAAAACTGTTTTTT
TRBJ1-5 | TRBV7-9 | NA | NA | CASSLGGAGNQPQHF | TGTGCCAGCAGCTTAGGCGGGGCTGGCAATCAGCCCCAGCATTTT
TRBJ2-5 | TRBV29-1 | NA | TRBD2 | CSGRGAQETQYF | TGCAGTGGGCGGGGGGCCCAAGAGACCCAGTACTTC
TRBJ2-7 | TRBV5-6 | few | NA | CASSAGPNINYEQYF | TGTGCCAGCAGCGCGGGACCGAACATTAACTACGAGCAGTACTTC